This TCR beta chain appears in the sequencing data of a study of cytomegalovirus exposure and HLA in healthy donors. Here immunoSEQ multiplex PCR was the method, and the copy in TCRdb shows in-frame clones only, minus some. The sample comprises roughly 250,000 clones, 80% to 90% of which are singletons, and about 3% rests with the top ten. Germline assignment: CDR1 WSHSY and CDR2 SAAADI. V was pared by 5 bases and J by 2 bases, with 16 bases between. This CDR3 spans 15 amino acids. This chain uses TRBV10-2 with TRBJ2-7, with no clear D. The sequenced sample was PBMCs. This TCR came from a man aged 18 to 30 in good health and CMV-seronegative. The CDR3 DNA reads as TGCGCCAGCAGTTTAGGTCTCCTAGGCACCTACGAGCAGTACTTC. Translation gives CASSLGLLGTYEQYF.